A selection of T cell receptor beta chains follows, all from one sample in a study of blood T cell repertoires in COVID-19. Some clones are missing from TCRdb's copy, which holds only in-frame ones; the method was immunoSEQ multiplex PCR. The sample includes roughly 100,000 clones, around 90% of them seen just once. The sample consisted of peripheral blood. The receptor source for this set is a man aged 50-60 years in a cohort sampled during active COVID-19. Each CDR3 is given with its conserved first and last residue. The order of the fields is D gene, V gene, J gene, clone size, CDR3 protein, CDR3 DNA. The D gene is left open where the match is weak. Clone size, where shown, is once, few, many, or a class for clones that have expanded.

-	TRBV6-1	TRBJ1-5	-	CASSEAPGGRGDQPQHF	TGTGCCAGCAGTGAAGCGCCTGGAGGGCGAGGGGATCAGCCCCAGCATTTT
TRBD2	TRBV27	TRBJ2-2	-	CASSRDYLAGQAGELFF	TGTGCCAGCAGCCGGGACTATCTAGCGGGGCAGGCCGGGGAGCTGTTTTTT
-	TRBV3-1/TRBV3-2	TRBJ2-4	-	CASSPRRGSWNIQYF	TGTGCCAGCAGCCCCCGCCGGGGGAGTTGGAACATTCAGTACTTC
TRBD1	TRBV2	TRBJ2-5	-	CASNLDRAAETQYF	TGTGCCAGCAATTTGGACAGGGCAGCAGAGACCCAGTACTTC
-	TRBV10-3	TRBJ2-3	-	CAIRTGIGTDTQYF	TGTGCCATCAGAACGGGGATCGGCACAGATACGCAGTATTTT
TRBD2	TRBV7-9	TRBJ2-5	-	CASSLVRGGVETQYF	TGTGCCAGCAGCTTAGTGCGGGGGGGCGTGGAGACCCAGTACTTC
-	TRBV11-3	TRBJ1-4	-	CASSSGTTPAGQIF	TGTGCCAGCAGCTCCGGGACTACTCCGGCTGGACAGATTTTT
TRBD1	TRBV4-1	TRBJ2-1	-	CASSLRQGENEQFF	TGCGCCAGCAGCCTTCGACAGGGGGAGAATGAGCAGTTCTTC
TRBD1	TRBV6-1	TRBJ1-2	-	CASSEMGQGNYGYTF	TGTGCCAGCAGTGAGATGGGACAGGGAAACTATGGCTACACCTTC
-	TRBV19	TRBJ2-2	-	CASSIGLPSPGELFF	TGTGCCAGTAGTATAGGTCTCCCTAGCCCCGGGGAGCTGTTTTTT
TRBD1	TRBV2	TRBJ2-7	-	CASSTGWSYEQYF	TGTGCCAGCTCGACAGGGTGGTCCTACGAGCAGTACTTC
TRBD1	TRBV5-6	TRBJ2-6	-	CASSRTGAGANVLTF	TGTGCCAGCAGCAGAACAGGGGCTGGGGCCAACGTCCTGACTTTC
TRBD2	TRBV20-1	TRBJ2-3	-	CSASKVLAGPDTQYF	TGCAGTGCTAGTAAGGTGCTAGCGGGGCCGGATACGCAGTATTTT
TRBD1	TRBV5-1	TRBJ1-1	few	CASSLYAIQGQVTFF	TGCGCCAGCAGCTTGTATGCTATACAGGGGCAGGTAACTTTCTTT
-	TRBV28	TRBJ2-1	-	CASSLPIGAREQFF	TGTGCCAGCAGTTTACCTATTGGGGCGCGGGAGCAGTTCTTC
-	TRBV5-8	TRBJ1-2	once	CASSFTTARLVNYGYTF	TGTGCCAGCAGCTTTACGACAGCCAGGCTTGTTAACTATGGCTACACCTTC
TRBD1	TRBV11-3	TRBJ1-1	-	CASSQPGTGPMNTEAFF	TGTGCCAGCAGCCAACCCGGGACAGGTCCTATGAACACTGAAGCTTTCTTT
TRBD1	TRBV4-1	TRBJ1-6	-	CASSETGIGSPLHF	TGCGCCAGCAGCGAGACAGGGATCGGCTCACCCCTCCACTTT
TRBD1	TRBV19	TRBJ1-1	-	CASSPTRQGATEAFF	TGTGCCAGTAGTCCCACCCGACAGGGGGCCACTGAAGCTTTCTTT
-	TRBV6-6	TRBJ2-3	-	CASNPTHLTDTQYF	TGTGCCAGTAACCCTACCCACCTAACAGATACGCAGTATTTT
TRBD1	TRBV5-4	TRBJ1-2	-	CASSLDARTGDDGYTF	TGTGCCAGCAGCTTGGATGCAAGGACAGGGGACGATGGCTACACCTTC
-	TRBV11-2	TRBJ2-1	-	CASSPGNEQFF	TGTGCCAGCAGCCCCGGCAATGAGCAGTTCTTC
-	TRBV5-5	TRBJ1-2	-	CASSLAVYGYTF	TGTGCCAGCAGCTTGGCAGTCTATGGCTACACCTTC
-	TRBV7-9	TRBJ1-6	-	CASSSDSNRSPLHF	TGTGCCAGCAGCTCCGACAGTAATAGGTCACCCCTCCACTTT
-	TRBV12-2	TRBJ2-3	-	CASRLAGPLNTQYF	TGTGCAAGTCGCTTAGCGGGCCCCTTGAATACGCAGTATTTT
-	TRBV5-6	TRBJ1-5	-	CASSLGPGNQPQHF	TGTGCCAGCAGCTTGGGCCCAGGCAATCAGCCCCAGCATTTT
TRBD2	TRBV24-1	TRBJ2-3	-	CATSDSLAGGSTDTQYF	TGTGCCACCAGTGACTCCCTAGCGGGGGGCAGCACAGATACGCAGTATTTT
TRBD1	TRBV18	TRBJ1-5	-	CASSPVRTGAPRQHF	TGTGCCAGCTCACCAGTCAGGACAGGGGCGCCTAGGCAGCATTTT
TRBD2	TRBV5-1	TRBJ2-5	-	CASSLSTGGHRRETQYF	TGCGCCAGCAGCTTGTCAACGGGGGGGCACCGGCGGGAGACCCAGTACTTC
TRBD2	TRBV29-1	TRBJ2-3	-	CSVGLLVAGVSDTQYF	TGCAGCGTTGGTCTCCTTGTGGCGGGGGTTTCAGATACGCAGTATTTT
-	TRBV14	TRBJ1-2	few	CASSQEAGIYTF	TGTGCCAGCAGCCAAGAGGCAGGTATCTACACCTTC
-	TRBV4-2	TRBJ2-1	-	CASSQDPGDRNEQFF	TGTGCCAGCAGCCAAGATCCCGGGGATAGGAATGAGCAGTTCTTC
-	TRBV21-1	TRBJ1-1	-	CASSPGAKTNTEAFF	TGTGCCAGCAGCCCAGGGGCGAAAACAAACACTGAAGCTTTCTTT
TRBD1	TRBV11-2	TRBJ1-1	-	CASSFPDRVGTEAFF	TGTGCCAGCAGCTTCCCGGACAGGGTGGGCACTGAAGCTTTCTTT
-	TRBV18	TRBJ2-3	-	CASSPPGRTDTQYF	TGTGCCAGCTCACCACCGGGGAGGACAGATACGCAGTATTTT
TRBD1	TRBV7-9	TRBJ2-1	once	CASSTRLGQGFSNEQFF	TGTGCCAGCAGCACCAGGCTCGGACAGGGGTTTTCGAATGAGCAGTTCTTC
TRBD1	TRBV5-6	TRBJ1-5	-	CASSSRTGNQPQHF	TGTGCCAGCAGCTCCAGGACAGGGAATCAGCCCCAGCATTTT
-	TRBV7-9	TRBJ1-4	-	CASSGKRGTNEKLFF	TGTGCCAGCAGCGGCAAACGGGGTACTAATGAAAAACTGTTTTTT
TRBD2	TRBV3-1/TRBV3-2	TRBJ2-7	-	CASSQDLAGYEQYF	TGTGCCAGCAGCCAAGATCTAGCGGGGTACGAGCAGTACTTC
TRBD1	TRBV15	TRBJ1-2	-	CATSIRDRAYGYTF	TGTGCCACCAGCATAAGGGACAGGGCGTATGGCTACACCTTC
-	TRBV25-1	TRBJ1-1	-	CASRGWGGLGNTEAFF	TGTGCCAGCAGGGGTTGGGGGGGCTTAGGTAACACTGAAGCTTTCTTT
-	TRBV25-1	TRBJ2-3	-	CASSQDRGDTQYF	TGTGCCAGCAGTCAGGACCGGGGAGATACGCAGTATTTT
TRBD2	TRBV14	TRBJ2-1	-	CASSQVGLAGYNEQFF	TGTGCCAGCAGCCAAGTCGGACTAGCGGGGTACAATGAGCAGTTCTTC
-	TRBV6-5	TRBJ2-3	-	CASTRGTSRDTQYF	TGTGCCAGCACGAGGGGGACCTCGAGAGATACGCAGTATTTT
-	TRBV11-2	TRBJ2-2	-	CASSLEVAGELFF	TGTGCCAGCAGCTTAGAAGTAGCCGGGGAGCTGTTTTTT
TRBD2	TRBV5-6	TRBJ2-5	-	CASMAGGYQETQYF	TGTGCCAGCATGGCGGGGGGGTATCAAGAGACCCAGTACTTC
TRBD1	TRBV5-1	TRBJ2-1	once	CASSLEGQSSYNEQFF	TGCGCCAGCAGCTTGGAGGGACAGAGCTCCTACAATGAGCAGTTCTTC